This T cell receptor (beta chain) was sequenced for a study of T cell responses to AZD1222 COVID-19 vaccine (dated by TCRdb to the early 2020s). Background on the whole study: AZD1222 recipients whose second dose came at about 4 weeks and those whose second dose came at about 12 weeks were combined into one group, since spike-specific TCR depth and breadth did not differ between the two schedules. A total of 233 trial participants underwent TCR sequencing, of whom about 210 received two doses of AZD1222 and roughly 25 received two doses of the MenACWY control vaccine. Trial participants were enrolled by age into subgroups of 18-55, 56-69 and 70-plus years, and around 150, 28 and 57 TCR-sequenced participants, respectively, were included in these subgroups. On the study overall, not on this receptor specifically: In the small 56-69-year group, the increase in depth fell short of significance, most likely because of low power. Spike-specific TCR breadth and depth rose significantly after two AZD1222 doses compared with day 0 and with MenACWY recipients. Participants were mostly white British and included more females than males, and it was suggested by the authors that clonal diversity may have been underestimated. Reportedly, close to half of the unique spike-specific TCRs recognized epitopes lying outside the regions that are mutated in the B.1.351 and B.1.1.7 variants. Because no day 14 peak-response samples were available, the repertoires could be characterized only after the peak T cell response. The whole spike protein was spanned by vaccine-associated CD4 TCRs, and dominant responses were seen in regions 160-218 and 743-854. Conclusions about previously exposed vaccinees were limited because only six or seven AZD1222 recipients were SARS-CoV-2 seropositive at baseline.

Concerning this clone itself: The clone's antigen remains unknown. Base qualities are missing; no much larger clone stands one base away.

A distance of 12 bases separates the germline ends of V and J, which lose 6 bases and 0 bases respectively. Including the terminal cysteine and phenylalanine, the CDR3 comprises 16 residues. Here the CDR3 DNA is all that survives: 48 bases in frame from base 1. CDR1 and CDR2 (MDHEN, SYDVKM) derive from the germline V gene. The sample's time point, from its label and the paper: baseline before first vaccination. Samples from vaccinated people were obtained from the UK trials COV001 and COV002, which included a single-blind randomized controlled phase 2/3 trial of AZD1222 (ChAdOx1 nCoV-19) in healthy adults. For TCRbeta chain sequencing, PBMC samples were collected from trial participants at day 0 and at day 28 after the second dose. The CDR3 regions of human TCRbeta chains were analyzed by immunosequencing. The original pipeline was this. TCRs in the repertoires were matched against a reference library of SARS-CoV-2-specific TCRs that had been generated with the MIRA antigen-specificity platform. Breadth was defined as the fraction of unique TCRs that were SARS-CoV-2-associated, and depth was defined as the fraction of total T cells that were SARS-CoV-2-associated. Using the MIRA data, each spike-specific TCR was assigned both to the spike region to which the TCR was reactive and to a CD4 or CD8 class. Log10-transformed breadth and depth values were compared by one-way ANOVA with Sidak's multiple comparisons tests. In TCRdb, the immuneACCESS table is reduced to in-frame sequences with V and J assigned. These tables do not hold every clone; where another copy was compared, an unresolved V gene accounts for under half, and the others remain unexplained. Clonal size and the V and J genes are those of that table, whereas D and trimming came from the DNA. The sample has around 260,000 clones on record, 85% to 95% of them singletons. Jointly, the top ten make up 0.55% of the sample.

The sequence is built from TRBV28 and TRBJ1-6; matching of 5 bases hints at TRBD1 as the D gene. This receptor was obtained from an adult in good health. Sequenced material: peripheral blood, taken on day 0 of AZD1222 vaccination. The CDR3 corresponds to CASSLGPSSYNSPLHF. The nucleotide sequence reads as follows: TGTGCCAGCAGCCTGGGACCGAGCTCCTATAATTCACCCCTCCACTTT.